This note documents a single T cell receptor (beta chain) sequence. Its target is unknown. The data were taken from a study of shared clonotypes between healthy human individuals. Overall study: Sampling drew on donors who were a couple of women and a few men aged 18 to 49. General study results and limits: Apart from blood, nothing was sampled; tissue repertoires likely differ. Researchers found naive subsets generally carried larger estimated richness than memory subsets.

Clones were sequenced by immunoSEQ multiplex PCR, and TCRdb holds only the in-frame ones, with some missing. The sample has about 2.1 million clones, 90% to 95% seen once. Naive CD8 cells lacked CD45RO, underwent positive selection for CCR7 and left out terminally differentiated effector memory CD45RA+ cells. Among the donors, all were Caucasian adults who lived in Nashville, Tennessee. The sequence came from a man aged 18 to 30 in good health. Some clones in this sample may be carry-over from other donors' samples. The sequenced material came from naive CD8+ T cells from PBMCs.

CDR3 loop: CASRGDGYEQYF. As DNA, the CDR3 is TGTGCCAGCAGAGGGGACGGCTACGAGCAGTACTTC. This chain connects TRBV27 to TRBJ2-7; D is perhaps TRBD1 or TRBD2 (5 bases each). V gave up 6 bases and J gave up 3 bases, with 9 bases separating them. CDR3 length: 12 amino acids. The germline gives CDR1 MNHEY, CDR2 SMNVEV (reference sequence).